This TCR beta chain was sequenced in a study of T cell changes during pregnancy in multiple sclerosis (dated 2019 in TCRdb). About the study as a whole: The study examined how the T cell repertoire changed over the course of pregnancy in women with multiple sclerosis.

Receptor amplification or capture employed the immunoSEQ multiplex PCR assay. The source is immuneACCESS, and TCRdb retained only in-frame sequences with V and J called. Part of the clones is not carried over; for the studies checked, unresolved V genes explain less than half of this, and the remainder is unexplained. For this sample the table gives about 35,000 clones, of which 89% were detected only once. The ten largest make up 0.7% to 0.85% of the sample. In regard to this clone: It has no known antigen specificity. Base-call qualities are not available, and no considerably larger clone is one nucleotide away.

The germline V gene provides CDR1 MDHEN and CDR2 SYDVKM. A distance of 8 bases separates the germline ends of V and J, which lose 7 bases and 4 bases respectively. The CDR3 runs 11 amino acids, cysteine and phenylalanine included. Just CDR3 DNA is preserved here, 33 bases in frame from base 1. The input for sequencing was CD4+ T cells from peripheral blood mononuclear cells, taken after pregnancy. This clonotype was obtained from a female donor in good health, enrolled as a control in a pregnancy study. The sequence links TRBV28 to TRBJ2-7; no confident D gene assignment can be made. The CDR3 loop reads CASIREYEQYF. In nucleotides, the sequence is TGTGCCAGCATCCGCGAATACGAGCAGTACTTC.